This record covers a single T cell receptor beta chain. V gave up 5 bases and J gave up 14 bases; unmatched junction bases: 12. CDR1 LGHDT and CDR2 YNNKEL come from the germline V gene (reference sequence). This CDR3 is 14 amino acids long. The protocol was immunoSEQ multiplex PCR, while the TCRdb copy is restricted to in-frame clones and leaves out a portion. The sample lists hundreds of thousands of clones, about 93% seen once, with roughly 6% in the top ten. Described time point: blood from clinic visit 5 months post-surgery; TSC patient then seizure free. The sample belongs to a study of brain T cells in children with intractable seizures.

The sequenced sample was peripheral blood, obtained approximately 5 months after surgery. The rearrangement joins TRBV3-1 (or the pseudogene TRBV3-2) to TRBJ2-4; 10 bases are shared with TRBD2. The receptor was isolated from a boy younger than two with tuberous sclerosis and intractable seizures. CDR3 region: CASSEGASGSNKYF. The CDR3 DNA sequence: TGTGCCAGCAGCGAAGGAGCTAGCGGGAGTAATAAGTACTTC.